Following are 22 T cell receptor beta chains from one sample sequenced in a study of T cell responses to AZD1222 COVID-19 vaccine. Data came from immunoSEQ multiplex PCR; TCRdb stores just in-frame clones and leaves some out. The sample lists approximately 120,000 clones; roughly 90% were seen once. The starting material was peripheral blood, obtained on day 0 of AZD1222 vaccination. All receptors come from an adult in good health.

A note on this clone: One end of the junction does not line up with germline, which may come from a read error. The chain combines TRBV2 with TRBJ1-2, with D hard to call. The CDR3 extends over 11 amino acids. Per the germline V gene, CDR1 is SNHLY and CDR2 is FYNNEI. CDR3 sequence reads: CATSRALGYTF. The DNA of the CDR3 is TGTGCCACCAGTCGGGCGCTTGGCTACACCTTC.

This chain joins TRBV24-1 and TRBJ2-6, with D tentatively TRBD1 (6 bases). The V gene lost 5 bases and the J gene lost 0 bases, with 16 bases spanning the gap. Germline loops: CDR1 KGHDR, CDR2 SFDVKD. This CDR3 spans 18 amino acids. The CDR3 DNA reads as TGTGCCACCAGTGGTAGCCCGGGACATCTCTCTGGGGCCAACGTCCTGACTTTC. It translates to CATSGSPGHLSGANVLTF.

The genes are TRBV5-1 and TRBJ2-1; tentatively, D is TRBD1 or TRBD2 (6 bases each). Germline V lookup: CDR1 SGHRS, CDR2 YFSETQ. V gave up 0 bases and J gave up 6 bases, with 10 bases separating them. CDR3 length: 14 amino acids. This CDR3 reads CASSLASGANEQFF. DNA for the CDR3: TGCGCCAGCAGCTTGGCGTCGGGGGCCAATGAGCAGTTCTTC.

The chain is built from TRBV15 and TRBJ1-2, with D possibly being TRBD1 (6 bases). Trimming pared 5 bases from V and 10 bases from J, leaving 14 bases between. Looked up from germline, CDR1 is LNHNV and CDR2 is YYDKDF (reference sequence). The length of the CDR3 is 12 residues. The CDR3 region is CATSGLQGDYTF. The CDR3 DNA reads TGTGCCACCAGCGGACTACAGGGAGACTACACCTTC.

The CDR3 loop is CASRGLAGGSGANVLTF. In DNA form, the CDR3 reads TGTGCCAGCCGGGGACTAGCGGGAGGGTCTGGGGCCAACGTCCTGACTTTC. The rearrangement uses TRBV25-1 and TRBJ2-6, with TRBD2 identical over 16 bases. The CDR3 is 17 residues long. CDR1 MGHDK and CDR2 SYGVNS come from the germline V gene. V dropped 8 bases and J dropped 1; count of bases not matched to a gene: 2.

V is TRBV12-3 or TRBV12-4 and J is TRBJ1-1; 7 bases are a match to TRBD1. Trimming cost V 5 bases and J 4 bases; bases outside gene matches: 4. The length of the CDR3 is 13 residues. This CDR3 reads CASSQTGITEAFF. CDR3 sequence (DNA): TGTGCCAGCAGTCAGACAGGGATCACTGAAGCTTTCTTT.

J is TRBJ1-1 and V is TRBV9; D is unresolved. V gave up 0 bases and J gave up 1 base, with 7 bases separating them. Germline V gene lookup returns CDR1 SGDLS and CDR2 YYNGEE. CDR3 size: 14 residues. CDR3 DNA: TGTGCCAGCAGCGTAGCTTCGACGAACACTGAAGCTTTCTTT. It codes for CASSVASTNTEAFF.

V gene TRBV6-1 combines with J gene TRBJ2-1, with D unresolved. The V gene's germline CDR1 is MNHNS and CDR2 SASEGT. V lost 0 bases and J 6 bases, leaving 12 bases between the germline ends. This CDR3 region has 15 residues. CDR3 bases: TGTGCCAGCAGTGAAGCACTATTAGGGCCCAATGAGCAGTTCTTC. Its protein product is CASSEALLGPNEQFF.

The rearrangement links TRBV7-2 to TRBJ2-3; no definite D call. CDR3 length equals 12 residues. The V gene's germline CDR1 is SGHTA and CDR2 FQGNSA. The V gene lost 6 bases and the J gene lost 2 bases, with 6 bases spanning the gap. In nucleotides, the CDR3 is TGTGCCAGCAGGTGGAACACAGATACGCAGTATTTT. Protein sequence: CASRWNTDTQYF. The full variable domain, its missing parts supplied by reference TRBV7-2 and TRBJ2-3, is GAGVSQSPSNKVTEKGKDVELRCDPISGHTALYWYRQSLGQGLEFLIYFQGNSAPDKSGLPSDRFSAERTGGSVSTLTIQRTQQEDSAVYLCASRWNTDTQYFGPGTRLTVL.

The rearrangement links TRBV11-3 to TRBJ1-1; D remains unclear. V lost 2 bases, J lost 0 bases, and 16 bases lay in between. The CDR3 loop spans 17 amino acids. Germline CDR1 is SGHNT and CDR2 is YENEEA. The CDR3 coding sequence is TGTGCCAGCAGCTTAACCCACCTTGGATGGGTGAACACTGAAGCTTTCTTT. Translating it yields CASSLTHLGWVNTEAFF.

The rearrangement uses TRBV28 and TRBJ1-2; TRBD1 aligns across 7 bases. The CDR3 length is 12 residues. V gave up 5 bases and J gave up 5 bases; unmatched junction bases: 2. Germline V gives CDR1 MDHEN, CDR2 SYDVKM. CDR3 protein: CASSTGVYGYTF. Written as DNA, the CDR3 is TGTGCCAGCAGTACAGGGGTTTATGGCTACACCTTC.

V is TRBV30 and J is TRBJ2-3; D call uncertain. This CDR3 region has 12 residues. The V end lost 1 base, the J end lost 6 bases, and 8 bases lay between the germline ends. Looked up from germline, CDR1 is GTSNPN and CDR2 is SVGIG (reference sequence). CDR3 region: CAWSGHGDTQYF. The CDR3, as DNA: TGTGCCTGGAGTGGCCATGGGGATACGCAGTATTTT.

This chain joins TRBV9 and TRBJ2-2, with D possibly being TRBD2 (7 bases). CDR1 and CDR2 (germline): SGDLS, YYNGEE. V was trimmed by 0 bases and J by 5 bases, leaving 11 bases between them. This CDR3 contains 15 residues. Written as DNA, the CDR3 is TGTGCCAGCAGCGTAGGGGGGCGGGGGACCGGGGAGCTGTTTTTT. Its protein is CASSVGGRGTGELFF.

This clone was found a few times. The J gene is TRBJ1-1, the V gene TRBV19, with D perhaps TRBD1 (5 bases). CDR3 length: 16 amino acids. From germline, CDR1 is LNHDA and CDR2 SQIVND (reference sequence). V dropped 1 base and J dropped 5 bases, with 17 bases sitting between them. The CDR3: CASSIGFPGPKTEAFF. Written as DNA, the CDR3 is TGTGCCAGTAGTATAGGGTTTCCGGGGCCGAAGACTGAAGCTTTCTTT.

V gene TRBV24-1 combines with J gene TRBJ1-2, with TRBD1 matching over 7 bases. The junction had 8 bases not matched to a gene; V was cut back by 4 bases and J by 4 bases. CDR3 length: 15 residues. Germline CDR1 reads KGHDR; CDR2 reads SFDVKD. The CDR3 DNA reads as TGTGCCACCAGTGACCGGACAGGCTTCAGCTATGGCTACACCTTC. This translates into CATSDRTGFSYGYTF.

The V gene is TRBV5-4, the J gene TRBJ2-3; TRBD2 is a possible D gene (5 bases). Germline-derived CDR1 and CDR2 are SGHNT and YYREEE (reference sequence). The CDR3 loop spans 15 amino acids. V lost 3 bases, J lost 1 base, and 12 bases lay in between. As DNA, the CDR3 is TGTGCCAGCAGCTCGCGACGGGGTGGCACAGATACGCAGTATTTT. Encoded protein: CASSSRRGGTDTQYF. The complete variable domain, with remaining parts taken from reference TRBV5-4 and TRBJ2-3, reads ETGVTQSPTHLIKTRGQQVTLRCSSQSGHNTVSWYQQALGQGPQFIFQYYREEENGRGNFPPRFSGLQFPNYSSELNVNALELDDSALYLCASSSRRGGTDTQYFGPGTRLTVL.

J is TRBJ2-2 and V is TRBV7-8, with D possibly being TRBD1 or TRBD2 (7 bases each). The CDR3 covers 16 residues. V was cut by 5 bases and J by 5 bases, with 18 bases left in between. Germline V gene lookup returns CDR1 SGHVS and CDR2 FQNEAQ. CDR3 in amino acids: CASSPPGRGGTGELFF. DNA for the CDR3: TGTGCCAGCAGCCCACCCGGCAGGGGGGGGACCGGGGAGCTGTTTTTT.

This clone came up a few times. The chain links TRBV27 to TRBJ2-7; perhaps TRBD1 as D (5 bases). There are 13 residues in the CDR3. The V and J ends lost 3 bases and 1 base respectively, with 7 bases between them. The germline V gene has CDR1 MNHEY and CDR2 SMNVEV (reference sequence). CDR3 sequence: CASSFQGSYEQYF. The CDR3 bases are TGTGCCAGCAGTTTCCAGGGTTCCTACGAGCAGTACTTC.

The gene calls are TRBV6-5 and TRBJ1-2, with D tentatively TRBD1 (5 bases). CDR3 length: 15 residues. The V end was cut by 6 bases, the J end by 0 bases, with 14 bases between. CDR1 MNHEY and CDR2 SVGAGI come from the germline V gene. CDR3 amino acids: CASRGAVLTNYGYTF. In DNA form, the CDR3 reads TGTGCCAGCAGAGGGGCAGTACTTACTAACTATGGCTACACCTTC.

The chain carries TRBV15 and TRBJ1-5; 8 nucleotides align to TRBD1. The CDR3 is made up of 16 amino acids. Germline V gene data show CDR1 as LNHNV and CDR2 as YYDKDF (reference sequence). J gave up 5 bases and V 1 base, and 7 bases lay outside the gene matches. The CDR3 sequence: CATSRGPPGGDQPQHF. CDR3 coding DNA: TGTGCCACCAGCAGAGGCCCGCCAGGGGGCGATCAGCCCCAGCATTTT.

The genes are TRBV6-5 and TRBJ2-4, with unresolved D. The CDR3 runs to 13 residues. Germline assignment: CDR1 MNHEY and CDR2 SVGAGI. V was cut by 7 bases and J by 0 bases, with 7 bases left in between. The CDR3, as DNA: TGTGCCAGCACCGAGTTAGCCAAAAACATTCAGTACTTC. Its protein is CASTELAKNIQYF.

The V call is TRBV6-2 or TRBV6-3, the J call TRBJ2-7, with 14 bases aligning to TRBD2. This CDR3 spans 15 amino acids. Losses at the gene ends were 4 bases for V and 6 bases for J; bases not matched to a gene: 5. Per germline, CDR1 MNHEY and CDR2 SVGEGT. CDR3 loop: CASSLGLAGAREQYV. Here the CDR3 DNA reads TGTGCCAGCAGTTTGGGACTAGCGGGAGCTCGCGAGCAGTACGTC.